This T cell receptor (beta chain) was recorded in a study of cytomegalovirus exposure and HLA in healthy donors. The germline V gene has CDR1 SGHRS and CDR2 YFSETQ. V lost 0 bases to trimming and J lost 4 bases, with 5 bases between them. The CDR3 loop spans 13 amino acids. To note about this clone: As yet, its antigen is unknown.

Overall study results and limits: As was reported, the classifier diagnosed cytomegalovirus status with high specificity and sensitivity. In the 120 or so validation repertoires, approximately 94% of cluster scores exceeded 0, per a later analysis. Among the CMV-associated chains, three were confirmed in vitro as specific for CMV antigens. It was about 180 TCR beta chains that were listed as cytomegalovirus-associated.

Libraries were prepared by immunoSEQ multiplex PCR; TCRdb keeps only in-frame clonotypes and omits some of them. This table has some 160,000 clones, around 90% appearing once. Sequenced input: PBMCs. The rearrangement uses TRBV5-1 and TRBJ1-5; D remains ambiguous. This receptor was identified in a man aged 18 to 30 in good health and CMV-seronegative. DNA for the CDR3: TGCGCCAGCAGCTTGGACGAGAATCAGCCCCAGCATTTT. This sequence encodes CASSLDENQPQHF. The entire variable domain, with the rest obtained from reference TRBV5-1 and TRBJ1-5, is as follows: KAGVTQTPRYLIKTRGQQVTLSCSPISGHRSVSWYQQTPGQGLQFLFEYFSETQRNKGNFPGRFSGRQFSNSRSEMNVSTLELGDSALYLCASSLDENQPQHFGDGTRLSIL.